This TCR beta chain was retrieved from a study of shared clonotypes between healthy human individuals. Study outcomes and limitations: Among several donors, about 4.6% of naive CD4 clonotypes were found in common. Naive subsets typically showed greater estimated richness than memory subsets. Incompleteness in sorted-subset sequencing, despite large depth, was shown by rarefaction.

There are 14 residues in the CDR3. Germline lookup yields CDR1 SGHRS and CDR2 YFSETQ. The ends were cut back, 3 bases at V and 0 bases at J, with 10 bases in the middle. Per the original methods: Filtering was not the same, since immunoSEQ gave junction-only sequences without quality scores. Sequencing used immunoSEQ multiplex PCR; TCRdb keeps in-frame clones, though not all of them. Clone size and V and J calls were adopted from that table, with D and trimming inferred from the DNA. The sample lists about 2.4 million clones, approximately 92% occurring once. With respect to this clone: Its antigen is as yet unknown.

The receptor's source is a man in his late teens or twenties in good health. What was sequenced was naive CD4+ T cells sorted from blood. Stated subset: CD45RA+ positively selected. The chain has TRBV5-1 and TRBJ2-7; D might be TRBD2 (6 bases). CDR3 loop: CASSYPGDSYEQYF. As DNA, the CDR3 is TGCGCCAGCAGCTACCCGGGAGACTCCTACGAGCAGTACTTC.